This entry lists 14 T cell receptor beta chains sequenced from one sample in a study of blood T cell repertoires in COVID-19. The assay was immunoSEQ multiplex PCR, and TCRdb's table has in-frame clones only and misses some. This table holds over 60,000 clones, around nine tenths found once. Sequenced input: peripheral blood. Every receptor here comes from a human donor in a cohort sampled during active COVID-19.

This chain links TRBV20-1 with TRBJ1-1, with 7 bases aligning to TRBD1. CDR3 length: 15 residues. Germline CDR1 DFQATT, CDR2 SNEGSKA (reference sequence). Unmatched junction bases numbered 8, after V lost 3 bases and J lost 1 base. The CDR3 DNA reads as TGCAGTGCTAGTCCCCGACAGGGAAGGAACACTGAAGCTTTCTTT. Translating it yields CSASPRQGRNTEAFF.

The chain links TRBV7-9 to TRBJ1-2, with unresolved D. The CDR3 is 15 amino acids. The V end lost 5 bases, the J end lost 8 bases, and 21 bases lay between the germline ends. Germline V lookup: CDR1 SEHNR, CDR2 FQNEAQ (reference sequence). The CDR3 bases are TGTGCCAGCAGCCTCGACTCCCTCACGGCCTCAGGCTACACCTTC. It codes for CASSLDSLTASGYTF.

This sequence joins TRBV5-1 and TRBJ1-2; 8 bases agree with TRBD1. Per the germline V gene, CDR1 is SGHRS and CDR2 is YFSETQ. This CDR3 region has 17 residues. Unmatched junction bases numbered 9, after V lost 0 bases and J lost 2 bases. The DNA of the CDR3 is TGCGCCAGCAGCTTGGGGGAATCAAACAGGGGGAACTATGGCTACACCTTC. Translated, it gives CASSLGESNRGNYGYTF.

The chain is built from TRBV11-2 and TRBJ2-2; D is unclear. The germline gives CDR1 SGHAT, CDR2 FQNNGV. The V end was cut by 5 bases, the J end by 4 bases, with 5 bases between. The CDR3 runs to 12 residues. In DNA, the CDR3 is TGTGCCAGCAGCCCGGGCACCGGGGAGCTGTTTTTT. This encodes CASSPGTGELFF.

The CDR3 protein is CASTLAGTVTSGYTF. The CDR3, as DNA: TGTGCCAGCACCCTGGCCGGGACAGTAACTTCTGGCTACACCTTC. The chain is built from TRBV28 and TRBJ1-2; 7 bases are shared with TRBD1. V shed 7 bases and J 7 bases; nucleotides not matched to a gene: 15. Germline V gives CDR1 MDHEN, CDR2 SYDVKM. CDR3 size: 15 residues.

V usage is TRBV28 and J usage is TRBJ2-7, with TRBD1 as a possible D gene (6 bases). V gave up 7 bases and J gave up 2 bases, with 15 bases separating them. Germline lookup yields CDR1 MDHEN and CDR2 SYDVKM. The CDR3 runs 14 residues. The CDR3 region is CASTRPAGAYEQYF. CDR3 in DNA: TGTGCCAGCACACGACCCGCAGGGGCCTACGAGCAGTACTTC.

This rearrangement joins TRBV28 to TRBJ1-5; D uncertain. The germline V gene has CDR1 MDHEN and CDR2 SYDVKM. Trimming removed 5 bases at V and 1 base at J, with 6 bases between. This CDR3 spans 13 amino acids. CDR3 nucleotides: TGTGCCAGCAGTCTCTTGAGCAATCAGCCCCAGCATTTT. Its protein is CASSLLSNQPQHF.

This chain uses TRBV19 with TRBJ2-2; 7 nucleotides agree with TRBD1. Trimming took 5 bases from V and 4 from J; bases not matched to a gene: 13. Germline V CDR1 and CDR2: LNHDA, SQIVND (reference sequence). The CDR3 runs 17 residues. This CDR3 is CASSPNLRQGATGELFF. In nucleotides, the CDR3 is TGTGCCAGTAGTCCGAATTTGAGACAGGGAGCCACCGGGGAGCTGTTTTTT.

The chain links TRBV18 to TRBJ1-2; no clear D gene. The germline V gene encodes CDR1 KGHSH and CDR2 LQKENI. This CDR3 is 14 amino acids long. Between the trimmed V and J ends, which lost 3 bases and 1 base, there was a span of 9 bases. CDR3 sequence: CASSPPTVNYGYTF. CDR3 DNA sequence: TGTGCCAGCTCACCCCCCACAGTTAACTATGGCTACACCTTC.

The chain combines TRBV4-2 with TRBJ2-7, with 8 bases aligning to TRBD2. This CDR3 contains 15 residues. The V segment lost 0 bases and the J segment 9 bases; nucleotides outside the gene matches: 10. CDR1 is LGHNA, CDR2 YNFKEQ, per germline. The CDR3, as DNA: TGTGCCAGCAGCCAAGAACGGGAGGGCGGTTTTGGGCAGTACTTC. The encoded protein is CASSQEREGGFGQYF.

V is TRBV19 and J is TRBJ2-3; TRBD2 matches 13 bases. Germline CDR1 LNHDA, CDR2 SQIVND (reference sequence). Trimming cost V 4 bases and J 4 bases; bases outside gene matches: 5. This CDR3 is 16 amino acids long. CDR3 nucleotides: TGTGCCAGTAGTACCGGACTAGCGGGGGCCCCAGATACGCAGTATTTT. This gives the protein CASSTGLAGAPDTQYF.

J is TRBJ1-3 and V is TRBV6-5; 7 bases agree with TRBD1. The V and J ends lost 6 bases and 3 bases, in that order; junction bases with no gene match: 8. The germline V gene has CDR1 MNHEY and CDR2 SVGAGI. The CDR3 consists of 15 residues. In nucleotides, the CDR3 is TGTGCCAGCAGCACGGGAGGGGGCGGTGGAAACACCATATATTTT. Its protein product is CASSTGGGGGNTIYF.

The chain employs TRBV6-2 or TRBV6-3 and TRBJ2-6; D is perhaps TRBD1 (5 bases). The V gene lost 4 bases and the J gene lost 0 bases, with 13 bases spanning the gap. This CDR3 has 17 amino acids. CDR1 and CDR2 from the germline V gene are MNHEY and SVGEGT. The DNA for the CDR3 is TGTGCCAGCAGTTGGGTACAGGCTATCTCTGGGGCCAACGTCCTGACTTTC. Its protein is CASSWVQAISGANVLTF.

The V gene is TRBV18, the J gene TRBJ1-1; possible D gene TRBD1, 6 bases. This CDR3 has 16 residues. V lost 1 base, J lost 1 base, and 13 bases lay in between. The germline CDR1 and CDR2 sequences are KGHSH and LQKENI. The CDR3 region is CASSPRQDPTNTEAFF. CDR3 DNA sequence: TGTGCCAGCTCACCACGACAGGATCCCACGAACACTGAAGCTTTCTTT.